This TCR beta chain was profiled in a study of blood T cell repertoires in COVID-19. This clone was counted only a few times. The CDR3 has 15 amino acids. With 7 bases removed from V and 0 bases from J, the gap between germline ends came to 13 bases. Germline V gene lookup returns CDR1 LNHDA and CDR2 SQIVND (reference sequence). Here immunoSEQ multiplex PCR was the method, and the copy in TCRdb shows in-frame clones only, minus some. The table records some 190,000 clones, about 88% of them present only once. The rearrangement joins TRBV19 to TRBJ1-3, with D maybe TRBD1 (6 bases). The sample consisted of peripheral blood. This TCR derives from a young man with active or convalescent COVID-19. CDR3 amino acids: CASTTDRSSGNTIYF. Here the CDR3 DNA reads TGTGCCAGTACCACCGACAGGAGCTCTGGAAACACCATATATTTT.